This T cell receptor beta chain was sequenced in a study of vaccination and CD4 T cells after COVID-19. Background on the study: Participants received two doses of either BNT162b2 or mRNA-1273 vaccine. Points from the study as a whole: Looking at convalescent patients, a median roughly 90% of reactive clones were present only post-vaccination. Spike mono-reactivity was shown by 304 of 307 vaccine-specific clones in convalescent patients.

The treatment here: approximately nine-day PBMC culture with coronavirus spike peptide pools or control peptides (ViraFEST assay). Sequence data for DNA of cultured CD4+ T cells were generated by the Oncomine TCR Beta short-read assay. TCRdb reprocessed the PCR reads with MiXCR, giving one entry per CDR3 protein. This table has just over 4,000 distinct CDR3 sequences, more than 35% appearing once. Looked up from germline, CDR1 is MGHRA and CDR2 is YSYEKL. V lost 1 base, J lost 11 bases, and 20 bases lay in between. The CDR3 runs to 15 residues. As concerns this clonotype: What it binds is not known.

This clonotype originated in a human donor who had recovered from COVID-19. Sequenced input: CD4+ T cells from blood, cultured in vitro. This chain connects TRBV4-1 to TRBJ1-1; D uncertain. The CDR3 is CASSQVLVSRNGAFF. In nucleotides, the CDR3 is TGCGCCAGCAGCCAAGTACTTGTCAGCCGTAATGGGGCTTTCTTT.